The clone carrying this TCR beta chain was seen only a few times. This sample is part of a study of blood T cells in healthy people across ages. The V gene's germline CDR1 is LGHDT and CDR2 YNNKEL (reference sequence). V lost 5 bases and J lost 5; bases outside the gene matches: 9. The CDR3 spans 17 residues. With a J-beta primer mix and a sample-barcoded 5' primer, a second PCR ran about 6 to 11 cycles. TCRdb re-called the 5' RACE reads through MiXCR, storing one row per CDR3 protein. The sample lists 550,000 to 750,000 distinct CDR3 sequences, roughly 20% occurring once. The sequenced sample was blood. The rearrangement joins TRBV3-1 to TRBJ2-2, with TRBD2 matching over 12 bases. The clonotype was recovered from a man in his 70s in good health. The CDR3 DNA sequence: TGTGCCAGCAGCTGGGGCATCCTAGCGGGAGGGACCGGGGAGCTGTTTTTT. Its translation: CASSWGILAGGTGELFF. Full variable domain (outside the CDR3, taken from reference TRBV3-1 and TRBJ2-2): DTAVSQTPKYLVTQMGNDKSIKCEQNLGHDTMYWYKQDSKKFLKIMFSYNNKELIINETVPNRFSPKSPDKAHLNLHINSLELGDSAVYFCASSWGILAGGTGELFFGEGSRLTVL.